A selection of T cell receptor beta chains follows, all from one sample in a study of OX40 agonist ivuxolimab in advanced cancers. Assay: immunoSEQ multiplex PCR; the TCRdb copy retains only in-frame clones and omits some. The table records 65,000 to 85,000 clones, approximately 83% of them present only once. The input for sequencing was CD4+ or CD8+ T cells sorted from blood, taken in a trial of the OX40 agonist ivuxolimab. These receptors came from an adult with an advanced solid tumor such as melanoma, head and neck, liver or kidney cancer. Each CDR3 is given with its conserved first and last residue. D genes are given only for firm matches. Clone size, where shown, is once, few, many, or a class for clones that have expanded.

abundance,d_gene,j_gene,v_gene,CDR3aa,CDR3nt
.,TRBD1,TRBJ2-7,TRBV6-5,CASRPWDRASYEQYF,TGTGCCAGCAGACCTTGGGACAGAGCCTCCTACGAGCAGTACTTC
.,.,TRBJ1-4,TRBV11-1,CASSRQTPNEKLFF,TGTGCCAGCAGCAGACAGACACCTAATGAAAAACTGTTTTTT
.,.,TRBJ1-2,TRBV6-5,CASKQGGYGYTF,TGTGCCAGCAAACAGGGCGGCTATGGCTACACCTTC
.,TRBD2,TRBJ2-1,TRBV7-3,CASSLTGGRAANEQFF,TGTGCCAGCAGCTTAACCGGCGGGAGGGCCGCCAATGAGCAGTTCTTC
.,.,TRBJ1-1,TRBV6-5,CASSYRGEAFF,TGTGCCAGCAGCTACAGAGGGGAGGCTTTCTTT
.,.,TRBJ1-1,TRBV6-5,CASSNRHLLQAFF,TGTGCCAGCAGTAATCGACATCTTTTACAAGCTTTCTTT
.,.,TRBJ1-2,TRBV6-5,CASSVAGVDYGYTF,TGTGCCAGCAGTGTGGCAGGGGTTGATTATGGCTACACCTTC
.,.,TRBJ2-3,TRBV7-2,CASSLEGKYTDTQYF,TGTGCCAGCAGCTTAGAGGGCAAGTACACAGATACGCAGTATTTT
.,.,TRBJ2-7,TRBV4-2,CASSQDRAYEQYF,TGTGCCAGCAGCCAAGATAGAGCCTACGAGCAGTACTTC
.,TRBD1,TRBJ1-5,TRBV19,CASWDRGLRNQPQHF,TGTGCTTCCTGGGACAGGGGGCTTCGGAATCAGCCCCAGCATTTT
few,TRBD2,TRBJ2-5,TRBV27,CASRGGRETQYF,TGTGCCAGCAGGGGAGGGCGGGAGACCCAGTACTTC
.,.,TRBJ1-1,TRBV6-5,CASSLSWGGGEAFF,TGTGCCAGCAGCCTCTCATGGGGCGGGGGTGAAGCTTTCTTT
once,.,TRBJ2-7,TRBV18,CASSPGQGDEQYF,TGTGCCAGCTCACCAGGGCAGGGCGACGAGCAGTACTTC
.,.,TRBJ1-1,TRBV13,CASSSPPSIEAFF,TGTGCCAGCAGCTCCCCTCCTTCTATTGAAGCTTTCTTT
.,.,TRBJ2-1,TRBV7-2,CASSLVASDEQFF,TGTGCCAGCAGCTTAGTAGCTAGCGATGAGCAGTTCTTC
once,TRBD2,TRBJ2-3,TRBV5-6,CASEEAGAGTDTQYF,TGTGCCAGCGAAGAAGCGGGAGCGGGCACAGATACGCAGTATTTT
once,.,TRBJ2-3,TRBV6-1,CASRLGVPGTDTQYF,TGTGCCAGCAGGTTAGGGGTTCCGGGCACAGATACGCAGTATTTT
.,TRBD1,TRBJ2-4,TRBV2,CASSGQGSDIQYF,TGTGCCAGCAGTGGACAGGGATCAGACATTCAGTACTTC
.,TRBD2,TRBJ2-5,TRBV7-2,CASSLAGRGETQYF,TGTGCCAGCAGCCTAGCGGGGCGGGGAGAGACCCAGTACTTC
.,TRBD1,TRBJ2-5,TRBV12-5,CASRRGQGPETQYF,TGTGCTAGCCGCCGGGGACAGGGTCCGGAGACCCAGTACTTC
.,.,TRBJ1-1,TRBV7-3,CASSLKYGAMNTEAFF,TGTGCCAGCAGCTTAAAATATGGAGCCATGAACACTGAAGCTTTCTTT
.,.,TRBJ1-4,TRBV29-1,CSVQKGLGDEKLFF,TGCAGCGTCCAAAAGGGTTTAGGGGATGAAAAACTGTTTTTT
.,.,TRBJ1-1,TRBV16,CASSSQRSREGTEAFF,TGTGCCAGCAGCTCTCAGCGTAGCAGGGAGGGGACTGAAGCTTTCTTT
.,.,TRBJ2-3,TRBV10-3,CAISEGQGGATDTQYF,TGTGCCATCAGTGAGGGCCAGGGGGGAGCCACAGATACGCAGTATTTT
.,.,TRBJ1-1,TRBV6-1,CASSELDGRSEAFF,TGTGCCAGCAGTGAACTCGACGGCCGAAGTGAAGCTTTCTTT
.,TRBD1,TRBJ2-7,TRBV18,CASSPGPGTGVYEQYF,TGTGCCAGCTCACCGGGTCCTGGAACAGGGGTTTACGAGCAGTACTTC
.,.,TRBJ2-2,TRBV25-1,CASSEPRVGNTGELFF,TGTGCCAGCAGTGAACCCAGGGTGGGGAACACCGGGGAGCTGTTTTTT
.,.,TRBJ1-1,TRBV6-4,CASSDRKVNDEAFF,TGTGCCAGCAGTGACCGGAAAGTTAACGATGAAGCTTTCTTT
.,.,TRBJ1-2,TRBV15,CATSREQGASNYGYTF,TGTGCCACCAGCAGAGAACAAGGAGCCTCTAACTATGGCTACACCTTC
.,.,TRBJ1-5,TRBV6-5,CASSFSVNQPQHF,TGTGCCAGCAGTTTCTCGGTCAATCAGCCCCAGCATTTT
.,TRBD2,TRBJ2-2,TRBV7-9,CASSANLLAGGNTGELFF,TGTGCCAGCAGCGCCAACCTCCTAGCGGGGGGAAACACCGGGGAGCTGTTTTTT
.,.,TRBJ2-1,TRBV30,CAWRPLDRSNEQFF,TGTGCCTGGAGGCCACTAGATAGGTCCAATGAGCAGTTCTTC
.,.,TRBJ2-3,TRBV11-2,CASSSDYTDTQYF,TGTGCCAGCAGCTCGGACTACACAGATACGCAGTATTTT